The clone carrying this T cell receptor beta chain appeared many times. Its matching antigen is unknown. The cDNA was generated by 5'RACE with 10-nucleotide random UMIs. MiXCR was run by TCRdb on the 5' RACE reads, yielding one entry per CDR3 protein. The sample holds tens of thousands of distinct CDR3 sequences, about 10% seen once. Germline V gives CDR1 SGHRS, CDR2 YFSETQ. V was clipped by 5 bases and J by 1 base, with 6 bases between them. The CDR3 contains 12 residues. Time point of the sample: longitudinal time-point 1 (baseline). PBMCs numbering 2 million and stored at -80 C yielded the unsorted libraries. The data are from a study of neurological immune-mediated disorders. Whole-study results and caveats: Expansion of TCR clones was greatest in HTLV-1-associated myelopathy and smallest in multiple sclerosis, where it fell below that of healthy controls. The study found no CDR3 amino acid sequences shared by expanded clones across subjects, suggesting private repertoires in all groups.

This chain joins TRBV5-1 and TRBJ2-5; unclear D gene. The clonotype originates from a male donor with HTLV-1-associated myelopathy (HAM/TSP). Specimen: PBMCs. The DNA for the CDR3 is TGCGCCAGCAGTAGTCCCCAAGAGACCCAGTACTTC. Its protein is CASSSPQETQYF.